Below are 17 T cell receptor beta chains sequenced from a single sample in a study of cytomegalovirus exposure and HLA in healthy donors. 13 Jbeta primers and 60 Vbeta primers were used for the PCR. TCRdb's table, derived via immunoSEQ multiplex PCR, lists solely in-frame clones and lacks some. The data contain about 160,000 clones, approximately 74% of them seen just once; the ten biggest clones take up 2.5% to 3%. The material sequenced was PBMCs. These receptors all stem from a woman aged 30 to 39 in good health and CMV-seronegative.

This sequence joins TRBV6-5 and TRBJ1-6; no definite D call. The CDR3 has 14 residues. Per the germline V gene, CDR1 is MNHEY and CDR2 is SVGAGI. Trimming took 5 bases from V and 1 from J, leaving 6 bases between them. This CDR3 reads CASSLGSYNSPLHF. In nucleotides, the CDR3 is TGTGCCAGCAGTCTCGGGTCCTATAATTCACCCCTCCACTTT.

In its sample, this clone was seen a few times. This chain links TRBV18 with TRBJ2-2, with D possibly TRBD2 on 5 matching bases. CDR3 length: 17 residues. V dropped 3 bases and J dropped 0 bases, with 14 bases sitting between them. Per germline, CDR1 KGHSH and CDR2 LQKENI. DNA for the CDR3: TGTGCCAGCTCACCGGTCCAAGCGGACTCGAACACCGGGGAGCTGTTTTTT. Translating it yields CASSPVQADSNTGELFF.

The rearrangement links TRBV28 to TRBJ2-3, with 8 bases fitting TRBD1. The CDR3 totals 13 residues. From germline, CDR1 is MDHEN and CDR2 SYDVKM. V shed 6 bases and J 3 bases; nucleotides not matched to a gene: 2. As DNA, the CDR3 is TGTGCCAGCAGGGACAGGGTAACAGATACGCAGTATTTT. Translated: CASRDRVTDTQYF.

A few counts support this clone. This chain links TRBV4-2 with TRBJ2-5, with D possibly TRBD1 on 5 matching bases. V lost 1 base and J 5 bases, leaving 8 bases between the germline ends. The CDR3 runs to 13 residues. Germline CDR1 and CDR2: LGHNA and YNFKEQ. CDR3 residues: CASSQAKGETQYF. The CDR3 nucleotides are TGTGCCAGCAGCCAAGCTAAGGGGGAGACCCAGTACTTC.

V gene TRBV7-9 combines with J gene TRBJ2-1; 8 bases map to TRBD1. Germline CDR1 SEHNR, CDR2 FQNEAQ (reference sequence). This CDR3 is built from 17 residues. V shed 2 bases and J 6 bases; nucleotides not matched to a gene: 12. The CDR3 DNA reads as TGTGCCAGCAGCTTACGGGGAAAAACAGGGGGAGTCAATGAGCAGTTCTTC. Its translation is CASSLRGKTGGVNEQFF.

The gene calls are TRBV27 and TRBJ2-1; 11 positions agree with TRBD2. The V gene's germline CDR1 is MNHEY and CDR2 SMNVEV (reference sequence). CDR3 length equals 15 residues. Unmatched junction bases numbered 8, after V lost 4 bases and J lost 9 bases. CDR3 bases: TGTGCCAGCAGTTGGGAGGCTAGCGGGAGGAGTGAGCAGTTCTTC. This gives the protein CASSWEASGRSEQFF.

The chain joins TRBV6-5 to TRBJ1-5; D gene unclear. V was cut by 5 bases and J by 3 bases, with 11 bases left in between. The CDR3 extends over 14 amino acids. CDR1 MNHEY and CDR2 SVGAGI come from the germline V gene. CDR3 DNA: TGTGCCAGCAGTGAAACAGATTACAATCAGCCCCAGCATTTT. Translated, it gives CASSETDYNQPQHF.

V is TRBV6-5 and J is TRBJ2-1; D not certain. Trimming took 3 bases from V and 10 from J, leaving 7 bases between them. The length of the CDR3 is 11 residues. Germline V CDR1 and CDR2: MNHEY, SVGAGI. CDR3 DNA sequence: TGTGCCAGCAGTTATCGGAGAGAGCAGTTCTTC. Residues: CASSYRREQFF.

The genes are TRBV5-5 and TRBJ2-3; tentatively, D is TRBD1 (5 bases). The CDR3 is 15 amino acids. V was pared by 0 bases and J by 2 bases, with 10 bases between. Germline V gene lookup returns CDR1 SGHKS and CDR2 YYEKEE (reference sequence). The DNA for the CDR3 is TGTGCCAGCAGCTTGGACGCGGACACCACAGATACGCAGTATTTT. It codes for CASSLDADTTDTQYF.

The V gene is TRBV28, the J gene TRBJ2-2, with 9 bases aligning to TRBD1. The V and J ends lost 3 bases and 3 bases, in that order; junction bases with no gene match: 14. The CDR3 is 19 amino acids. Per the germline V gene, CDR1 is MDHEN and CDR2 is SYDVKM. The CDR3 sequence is CASSFLLIPGQGHTGELFF. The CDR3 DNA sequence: TGTGCCAGCAGTTTTCTACTTATCCCGGGACAGGGACACACCGGGGAGCTGTTTTTT.

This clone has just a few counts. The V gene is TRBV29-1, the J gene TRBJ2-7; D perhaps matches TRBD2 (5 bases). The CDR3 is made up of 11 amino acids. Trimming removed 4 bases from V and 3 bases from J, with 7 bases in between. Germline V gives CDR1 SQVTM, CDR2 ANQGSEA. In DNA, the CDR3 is TGCAGCGTTGCACGGGGCTACGAGCAGTACTTC. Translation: CSVARGYEQYF.

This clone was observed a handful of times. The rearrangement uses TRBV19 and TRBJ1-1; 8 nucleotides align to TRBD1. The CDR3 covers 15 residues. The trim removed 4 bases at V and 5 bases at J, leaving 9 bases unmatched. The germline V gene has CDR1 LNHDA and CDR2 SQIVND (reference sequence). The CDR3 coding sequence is TGTGCCAGTAGTACCCCGGGACAGGTGATGACTGAAGCTTTCTTT. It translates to CASSTPGQVMTEAFF.

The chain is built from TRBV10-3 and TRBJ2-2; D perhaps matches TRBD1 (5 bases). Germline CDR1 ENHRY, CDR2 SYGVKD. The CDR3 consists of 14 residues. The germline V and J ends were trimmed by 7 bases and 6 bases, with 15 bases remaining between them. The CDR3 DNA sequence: TGTGCCATCAATCGCTCAGGGAATTCCGGGGAGCTGTTTTTT. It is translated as CAINRSGNSGELFF.

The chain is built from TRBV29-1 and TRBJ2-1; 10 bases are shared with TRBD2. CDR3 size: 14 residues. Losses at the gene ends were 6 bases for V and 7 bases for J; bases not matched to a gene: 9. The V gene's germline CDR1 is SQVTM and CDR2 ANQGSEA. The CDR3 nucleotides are TGCAGCGTCCCCTTAGCGGGGGGTCGAAATGAGCAGTTCTTC. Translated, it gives CSVPLAGGRNEQFF.

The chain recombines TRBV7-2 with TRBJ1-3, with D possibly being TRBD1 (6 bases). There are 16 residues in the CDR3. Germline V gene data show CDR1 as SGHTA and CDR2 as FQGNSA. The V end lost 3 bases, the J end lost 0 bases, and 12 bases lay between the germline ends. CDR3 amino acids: CASSFDRFSSGNTIYF. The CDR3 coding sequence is TGTGCCAGCAGCTTCGACAGGTTTTCCTCTGGAAACACCATATATTTT.

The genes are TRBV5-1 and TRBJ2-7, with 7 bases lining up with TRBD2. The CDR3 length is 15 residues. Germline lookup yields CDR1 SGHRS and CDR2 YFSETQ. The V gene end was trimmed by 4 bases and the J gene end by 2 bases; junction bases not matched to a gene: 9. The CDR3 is CASSRGESATYEQYF. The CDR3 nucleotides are TGCGCCAGCAGCCGGGGGGAGTCAGCCACCTACGAGCAGTACTTC.

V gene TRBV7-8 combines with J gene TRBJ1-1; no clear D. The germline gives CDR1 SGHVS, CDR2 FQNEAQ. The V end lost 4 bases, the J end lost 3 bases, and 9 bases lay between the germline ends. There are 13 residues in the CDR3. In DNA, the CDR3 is TGTGCCAGCAGCTCTCAGCGGGACACTGAAGCTTTCTTT. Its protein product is CASSSQRDTEAFF.